This T cell receptor beta chain was sequenced during a study of T-cell memory formation after mild COVID-19. TCRdb re-called the 5' RACE reads through MiXCR, storing one row per CDR3 protein. The sample lists 200,000 to 300,000 distinct CDR3 sequences, roughly 17% occurring once. V lost 1 base to trimming and J lost 7 bases, with 10 bases between them. The CDR3 has 13 residues. CDR1 and CDR2 (germline): SGHAT, FQNNGV. Study-wide points: Later expanders leaned CD4+, whereas clones that contracted between day 15 and 85 were balanced CD4/CD8. Cross-reactive memory appears to have joined, as suggested by some responding clones showing up in pre-infection memory. Unconfirmed was the SARS-CoV-2 specificity of second-wave clones that peaked on day 37.

For this clonotype: Its cognate antigen is unknown.

V is TRBV11-2 and J is TRBJ2-5, with D perhaps being TRBD1 or TRBD2 (6 bases each). The sequence derives from a man aged 18 to 35 who had mild COVID-19 (a few samples of this study predate the infection). Cell type and time point are not known. Sequencing was done on a sample of PBMCs or a T cell subset sorted from them (not recorded which). The CDR3 spells CASSLAGAGTQYF. CDR3 DNA sequence: TGTGCCAGCAGCTTAGCGGGGGCTGGGACCCAGTACTTC.